This T cell receptor beta chain is drawn from a study of T cell changes during pregnancy in multiple sclerosis (dated by TCRdb to about 2019). Looking at the study overall: The study looked at changes in the T cell repertoire across pregnancy in women with multiple sclerosis.

The CDR3 sequence holds 19 residues, the cysteine and phenylalanine included. Only the CDR3 region is kept as DNA, spanning 57 bases read in frame from base 1. Sequences MNHEY (CDR1) and SMNVEV (CDR2) are obtained from the germline V gene (reference sequence). The germline V end is reduced by 5 bases and the J end by 2 bases; junction bases left unmatched: 12. On this clone: The clone's antigen remains unknown. No clone much larger than this one lies a single base away; base qualities are absent.

The protocol used for the library was the immunoSEQ multiplex PCR assay. TCRdb took this table from immuneACCESS and kept in-frame rearrangements with V and J called. Such tables lack part of the clones; where checked against another copy, unresolved V genes explain under half of the gap, and the rest is unexplained. Recorded for this sample are about 75,000 clones; about 94% of them occurred a single time. Together, the top ten hold roughly 0.14% of the sample. The sequenced sample was CD4+ T cells from peripheral blood mononuclear cells, obtained after pregnancy. Rearrangement joined TRBV27 to TRBJ2-3; 14 of the junction bases match TRBD2. This sequence was found in a female donor with multiple sclerosis, enrolled in a pregnancy study. The CDR3 in this case is CASSRTGTSGSFYTDTQYF. Here is the DNA: TGTGCCAGCAGTCGAACCGGGACTAGCGGGAGTTTTTACACAGATACGCAGTATTTT.